This is a list of T cell receptor beta chains from one sample in a study of blood T cell repertoires in COVID-19. Clones were read by immunoSEQ multiplex PCR, and TCRdb kept only the in-frame ones, dropping some. Of roughly 60,000 clones listed, around 87% were seen once; the top ten hold around a tenth. Sequencing was carried out using peripheral blood. The receptor set was obtained from a human donor with acute or convalescent COVID-19. The donor label of this sample is uncertain. Both conserved end residues are part of each CDR3. The D gene is left open where the match is weak. Expanded clones get a size class; other rows say once, few or many, or leave the size out.

abundance: -
v_gene: TRBV19
d_gene: TRBD1
j_gene: TRBJ1-2
CDR3aa: CASRSGGADYGYTF
CDR3nt: TGTGCCAGTAGATCAGGGGGCGCGGACTATGGCTACACCTTC

abundance: few
v_gene: TRBV5-1
d_gene: -
j_gene: TRBJ2-7
CDR3aa: CASSGETATYEQYF
CDR3nt: TGCGCCAGCAGCGGAGAGACAGCCACCTACGAGCAGTACTTC

abundance: -
v_gene: TRBV11-2
d_gene: -
j_gene: TRBJ2-2
CDR3aa: CASSLNRVGGELFF
CDR3nt: TGTGCCAGCAGCTTGAACAGGGTTGGCGGGGAGCTGTTTTTT

abundance: -
v_gene: TRBV11-2
d_gene: TRBD2
j_gene: TRBJ2-2
CDR3aa: CASSPGRGGIHPGELFF
CDR3nt: TGTGCCAGCAGCCCCGGTCGGGGGGGCATCCATCCCGGGGAGCTGTTTTTT

abundance: -
v_gene: TRBV3-1/TRBV3-2
d_gene: -
j_gene: TRBJ1-4
CDR3aa: CASSPRAAIGGEKLFF
CDR3nt: TGTGCCAGCAGCCCCCGGGCAGCAATAGGAGGGGAAAAACTGTTTTTT

abundance: -
v_gene: TRBV11-1
d_gene: -
j_gene: TRBJ2-7
CDR3aa: CASSDSHYEQYF
CDR3nt: TGTGCCAGCAGCGACAGTCACTACGAGCAGTACTTC

abundance: -
v_gene: TRBV11-3
d_gene: -
j_gene: TRBJ2-2
CDR3aa: CASSLEGRDTGELFF
CDR3nt: TGTGCCAGCAGCTTAGAGGGGCGCGACACCGGGGAGCTGTTTTTT

abundance: -
v_gene: TRBV3-1/TRBV3-2
d_gene: TRBD2
j_gene: TRBJ2-7
CDR3aa: CASSQDPAGVGYEQYF
CDR3nt: TGTGCCAGCAGCCAAGACCCAGCGGGAGTTGGGTACGAGCAGTACTTC

abundance: once
v_gene: TRBV29-1
d_gene: TRBD2
j_gene: TRBJ2-3
CDR3aa: CSVEFLAGGTDTQYF
CDR3nt: TGCAGCGTTGAATTCCTAGCGGGAGGAACAGATACGCAGTATTTT

abundance: -
v_gene: TRBV7-9
d_gene: -
j_gene: TRBJ2-2
CDR3aa: CASSLARGDGTGELFF
CDR3nt: TGTGCCAGCAGCTTAGCCCGCGGGGATGGCACCGGGGAGCTGTTTTTT

abundance: -
v_gene: TRBV2
d_gene: TRBD1
j_gene: TRBJ1-4
CDR3aa: CASQPGTGQEKLFF
CDR3nt: TGTGCCAGCCAACCCGGGACAGGGCAGGAAAAACTGTTTTTT